This TCR beta chain was obtained from a study of T cell responses to AZD1222 COVID-19 vaccine (dated by TCRdb to 2020 to 2023). For context, the study as a whole: TCR sequencing covered some 250 trial participants: some 210 given two doses of AZD1222 and about 26 given two doses of MenACWY control vaccine. Trial participants were enrolled by age into 18-55, 56-69 and 70-plus year subgroups, with around 150, 28 and 57 TCR-sequenced participants respectively. The paper's findings and limits, for the study overall: The vaccine-associated CD4 TCRs covered the entire spike protein, and the dominant responses fell in regions 160-218 and 743-854. After two AZD1222 doses, spike-specific TCR breadth and depth were significantly higher than at day 0 and than in MenACWY recipients. The 56-69-year group was small, and its depth increase did not reach significance, likely because of low power. Conclusions about previously exposed vaccinees are limited because only a handful of AZD1222 recipients were SARS-CoV-2 seropositive at baseline. Because no day 14 peak-response samples were available, repertoires were characterized only after the peak T cell response. Reportedly, almost half of the unique spike-specific TCRs recognized epitopes lying outside the regions that are mutated in the B.1.351 and B.1.1.7 variants. Participants were mostly white British and included more females than males, and it was suggested by the authors that clonal diversity may have been underestimated.

What this sample's time point label stands for: about 28 days (+/-7) after the second vaccine dose. Because spike-specific TCR depth and breadth did not differ between the two schedules, AZD1222 recipients who got a second dose at roughly 4 weeks were pooled with those who got a second dose at roughly 12 weeks. The vaccinee samples were drawn from two UK trials, COV001 and COV002, one of which was a single-blind randomized controlled phase 2/3 trial testing AZD1222 (ChAdOx1 nCoV-19) in healthy adults. For TCRbeta chain sequencing, PBMC samples were collected from trial participants at day 0 and at day 28 after the second dose. The CDR3 regions of human TCRbeta chains were subjected to immunosequencing. The paper's processing steps were these. TCRs in the repertoires were matched against a reference library of SARS-CoV-2-specific TCRs that had been generated with the MIRA antigen-specificity platform. Breadth was defined as the fraction of unique TCRs that were SARS-CoV-2-associated, and depth was defined as the fraction of total T cells that were SARS-CoV-2-associated. Each spike-specific TCR was assigned to its reactive spike region and to a CD4 or CD8 class using the MIRA data. Log10-transformed breadth and depth values were compared by one-way ANOVA with Sidak's multiple comparisons tests. As stored in TCRdb, this immuneACCESS dataset retains in-frame rearrangements with V and J assigned. A fraction of the clones does not appear; measured against another copy, unresolved V genes explain less than half of the discrepancy, and the remainder lacks a known reason. V, J and clone size reflect that table, while D and trimming were determined from the DNA. Counted in this sample were some 120,000 clones; roughly 93% of them appeared once. The ten largest make up around 1.6% of the sample.

Details on this clone: It has no known antigen specificity. The sample holds no much larger clone one base away, and base qualities are not on file.

Trimming takes 0 bases from V and 9 bases from J, and the germline ends sit 12 bases apart. The germline V gene (reference sequence) gives CDR1 as GTSNPN and CDR2 as SVGIG. There are 13 amino acids in the CDR3, from cysteine to phenylalanine inclusive. The read is trimmed to its CDR3 DNA, 39 bases read in frame from base 1. The sequence links TRBV30 to TRBJ2-1, with a tentative D call of TRBD1 or TRBD2, each matching 5 bases. The origin of this receptor is an adult who received the AZD1222 COVID-19 vaccine. The sequenced sample was peripheral blood, obtained 28 days after the second AZD1222 dose. The CDR3 in this case is CAWSVSPRGEQFF. The bases are TGTGCCTGGAGTGTTTCTCCGAGGGGTGAGCAGTTCTTC.